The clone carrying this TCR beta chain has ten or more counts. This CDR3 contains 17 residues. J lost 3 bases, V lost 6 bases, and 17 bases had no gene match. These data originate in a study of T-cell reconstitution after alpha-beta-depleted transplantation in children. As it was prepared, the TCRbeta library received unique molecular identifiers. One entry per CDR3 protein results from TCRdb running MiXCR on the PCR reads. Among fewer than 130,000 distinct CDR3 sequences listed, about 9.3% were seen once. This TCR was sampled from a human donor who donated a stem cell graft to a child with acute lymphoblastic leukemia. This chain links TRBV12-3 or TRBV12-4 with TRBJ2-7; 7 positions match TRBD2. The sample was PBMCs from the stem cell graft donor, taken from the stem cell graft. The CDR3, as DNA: TGTGCCAGCAGCCTTTCCGCCTCTAGCGGTGGGGTCTACGAGCAGTACTTC. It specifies CASSLSASSGGVYEQYF.